These T cell receptor beta chains were read from a single sample in a study of T cell repertoires in cytomegalovirus infection. Using its own MiXCR run on the reads, TCRdb lists one record per CDR3 protein. Here the sample spans around 710,000 distinct CDR3 sequences, around 29% being singletons. Their recognized antigens are unknown. Sequenced material: cultured CD8+ T cells from PBMCs, taken from culture after CMV antigen stimulation. These receptors all come from a human donor in good health (CMV status not recorded). Some clones in this sample may be carry-over from other donors' samples. The conserved cysteine and the conserved F or W are not part of the CDR3 here. A D gene is named only where the DNA matches it firmly. Not all rows give a size; the values are once, few, many and, for expanded clones, a class.

>TRBJ2-2|TRBV28|-|-
ASSPFLSGELF
>TRBJ2-1|TRBV4-1|-|TRBD2
ASSQAGGRLDEQF
>TRBJ2-3|TRBV19|-|-
VSTTTRTDTQY
>TRBJ2-3|TRBV15|-|-
ATSRKRTDTQY
>TRBJ2-5|TRBV19|-|-
ASSVGLLGETQY
>TRBJ2-3|TRBV27|-|-
ASSLSPLATSTDTQY
>TRBJ2-7|TRBV4-1|-|-
ASSQDELANEQY
>TRBJ2-1|TRBV6-4|-|TRBD2
ASSDSTGSGGSRLNEQF
>TRBJ1-1|TRBV20-1|few|TRBD1
STKYGQGGTEAF
>TRBJ2-1|TRBV20-1|-|TRBD2
SARTSGGVYNEQF
>TRBJ2-1|TRBV5-1|-|-
ASSLFGLPSNEQF
>TRBJ2-7|TRBV7-8|few|TRBD2
ASSLVAGGHEQY
>TRBJ1-1|TRBV12-5|few|-
ASGLARFEAF
>TRBJ2-1|TRBV7-9|-|-
ASSLDQDWSSYNEQF
>TRBJ2-5|TRBV4-2|-|-
ASSPFLGETQY
>TRBJ2-1|TRBV5-6|few|TRBD2
ASSPPFRMFGTSGNEQF
>TRBJ1-1|TRBV6-6|-|-
ASRKVNTEAF